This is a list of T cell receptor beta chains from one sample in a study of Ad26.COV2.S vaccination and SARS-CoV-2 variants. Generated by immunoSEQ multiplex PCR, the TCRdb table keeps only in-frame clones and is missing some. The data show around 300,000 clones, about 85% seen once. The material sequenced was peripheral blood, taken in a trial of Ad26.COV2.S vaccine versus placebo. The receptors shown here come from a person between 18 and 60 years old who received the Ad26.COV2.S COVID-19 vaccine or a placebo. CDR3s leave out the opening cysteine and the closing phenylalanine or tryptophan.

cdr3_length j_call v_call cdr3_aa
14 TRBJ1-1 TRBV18 ASSPRTGSQGTEAF
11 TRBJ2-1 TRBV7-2 ASSADLTSEQF
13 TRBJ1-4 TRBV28 ASSLRVTGNEKLF
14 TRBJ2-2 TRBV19 ASTLAGGSNTGELF
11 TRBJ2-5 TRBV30 AWSVHRSETQY
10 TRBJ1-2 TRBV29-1 SVDSGGYGYT
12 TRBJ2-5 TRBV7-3 ASSTGLTQETQY
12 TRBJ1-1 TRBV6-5 ASSPPGTGGEAF
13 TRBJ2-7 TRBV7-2 ASSLRGLYSYEQY
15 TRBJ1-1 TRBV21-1 ASSKDEVRGVGTEAF
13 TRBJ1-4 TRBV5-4 ASSWDRGTNEKLF
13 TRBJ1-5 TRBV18 ASSPPPMGSQPQH
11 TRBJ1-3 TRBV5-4 ASSGTGMNTIY
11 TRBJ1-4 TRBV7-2 ASSSEPPKKLF
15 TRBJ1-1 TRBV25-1 ASSESLLSGQNTEAF
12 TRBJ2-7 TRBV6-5 ASSNWGLRDEQY
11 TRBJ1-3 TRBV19 ASRQVPGNTIY
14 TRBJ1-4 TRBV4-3 ASSHVLSASNEKLF
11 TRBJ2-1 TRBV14 ASSQGLVGEQF
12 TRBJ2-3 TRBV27 ASSFLGATDTQY
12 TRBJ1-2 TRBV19 ASSIPPGMRGYT
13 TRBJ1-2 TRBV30 AWRLPGGGGYGYT
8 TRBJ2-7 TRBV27 ASRGPEQY
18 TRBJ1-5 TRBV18 ASSPEWGARTGGVDQPQH
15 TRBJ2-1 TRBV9 ASSARGTGPSYNEQF
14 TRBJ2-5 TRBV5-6 ASSLEASGIQETQY
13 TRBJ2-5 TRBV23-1 ASVQGQEPQETQY
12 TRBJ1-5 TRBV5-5 ASSLDPINQPQH
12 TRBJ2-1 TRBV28 ASSSAFRAGEQF
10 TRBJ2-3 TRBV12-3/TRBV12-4 ASRLVSDTQY
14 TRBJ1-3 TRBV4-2 ASSQDRSGKGNTIY
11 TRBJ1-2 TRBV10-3 AITGQENYGYT
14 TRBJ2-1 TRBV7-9 ASSLATSVLYNEQF
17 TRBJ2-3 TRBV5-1 ASSPTSGRSVPSTDTQY
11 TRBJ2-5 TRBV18 ASSPSLEETQY
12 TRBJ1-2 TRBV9 ASSPHRGAYGYT